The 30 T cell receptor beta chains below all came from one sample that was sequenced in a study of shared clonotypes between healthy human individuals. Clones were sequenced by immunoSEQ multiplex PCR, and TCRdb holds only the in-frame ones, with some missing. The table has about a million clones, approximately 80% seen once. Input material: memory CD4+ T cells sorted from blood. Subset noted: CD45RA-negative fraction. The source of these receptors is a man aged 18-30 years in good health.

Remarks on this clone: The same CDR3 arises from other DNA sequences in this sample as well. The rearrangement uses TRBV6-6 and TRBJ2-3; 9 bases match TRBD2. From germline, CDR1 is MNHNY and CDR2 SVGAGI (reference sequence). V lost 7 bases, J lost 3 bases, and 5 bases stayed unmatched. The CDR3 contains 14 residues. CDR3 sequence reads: CASTPAGGTDTQYF. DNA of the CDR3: TGTGCCAGCACCCCAGCGGGAGGAACAGATACGCAGTATTTT.

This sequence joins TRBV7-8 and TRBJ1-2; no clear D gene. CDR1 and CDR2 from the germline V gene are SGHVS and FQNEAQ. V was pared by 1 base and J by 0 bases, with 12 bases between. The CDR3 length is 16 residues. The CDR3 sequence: CASSLGGAETNYGYTF. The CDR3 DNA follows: TGTGCCAGCAGCTTAGGGGGAGCTGAGACTAACTATGGCTACACCTTC.

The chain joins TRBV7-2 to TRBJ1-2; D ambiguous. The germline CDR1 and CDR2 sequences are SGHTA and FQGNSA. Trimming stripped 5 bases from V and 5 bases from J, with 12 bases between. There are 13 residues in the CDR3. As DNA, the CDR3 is TGTGCCAGCAGCGCCAGTTCACGGTATGGCTACACCTTC. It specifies CASSASSRYGYTF.

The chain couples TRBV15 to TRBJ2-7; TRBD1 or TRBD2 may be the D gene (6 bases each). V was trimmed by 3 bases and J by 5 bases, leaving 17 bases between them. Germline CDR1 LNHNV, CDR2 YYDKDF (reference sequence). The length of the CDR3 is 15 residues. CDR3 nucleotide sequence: TGTGCCACCAGCAGGGGACCGTTAGGGGGGAACGAGCAGTACTTC. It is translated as CATSRGPLGGNEQYF.

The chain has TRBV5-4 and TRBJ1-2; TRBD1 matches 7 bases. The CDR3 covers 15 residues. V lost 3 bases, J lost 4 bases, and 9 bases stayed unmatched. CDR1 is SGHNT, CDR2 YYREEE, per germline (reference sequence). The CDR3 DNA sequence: TGTGCCAGCAGCTCCGGGACAGTATCTTTCTATGGCTACACCTTC. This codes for CASSSGTVSFYGYTF.

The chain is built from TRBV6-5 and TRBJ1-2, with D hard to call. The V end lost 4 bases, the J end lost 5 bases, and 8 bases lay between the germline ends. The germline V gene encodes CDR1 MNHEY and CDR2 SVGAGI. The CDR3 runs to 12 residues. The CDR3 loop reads CASSLPGYGYTF. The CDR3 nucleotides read TGTGCCAGCAGTTTACCGGGGTATGGCTACACCTTC.

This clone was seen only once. In DNA, the CDR3 is TGTGCCAGCAGCGATATCACAGACTTTAACTATGGCTACACCTTC. Translation gives CASSDITDFNYGYTF. J is TRBJ1-2 and V is TRBV21-1. TRBV21-1 represents a pseudogene. This CDR3 contains 15 residues.

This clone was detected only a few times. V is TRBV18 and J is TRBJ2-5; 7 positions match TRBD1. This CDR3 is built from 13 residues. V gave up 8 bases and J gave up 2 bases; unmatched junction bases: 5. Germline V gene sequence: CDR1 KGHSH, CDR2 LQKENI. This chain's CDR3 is CASARDRQETQYF. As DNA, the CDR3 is TGTGCCAGCGCCCGGGACAGACAAGAGACCCAGTACTTC.

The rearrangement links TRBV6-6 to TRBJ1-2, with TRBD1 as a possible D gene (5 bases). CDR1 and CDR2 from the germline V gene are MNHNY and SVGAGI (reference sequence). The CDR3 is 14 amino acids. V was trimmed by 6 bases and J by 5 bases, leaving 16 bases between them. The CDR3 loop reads CASSLRGRMYGYTF. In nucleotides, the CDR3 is TGTGCCAGCAGCCTTCGGGGCCGGATGTATGGCTACACCTTC.

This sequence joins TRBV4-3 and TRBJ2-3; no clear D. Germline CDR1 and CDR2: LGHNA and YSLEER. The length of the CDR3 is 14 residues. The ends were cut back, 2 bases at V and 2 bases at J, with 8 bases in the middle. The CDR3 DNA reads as TGCGCCAGCAGCCAAAAAGGGTACACAGATACGCAGTATTTT. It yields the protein CASSQKGYTDTQYF.

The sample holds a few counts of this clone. CDR3 DNA: TGTGCCAGCAGCAGCGGGAGAAAAGGGGAAGTAACAGATACGCAGTATTTT. It codes for CASSSGRKGEVTDTQYF. This chain joins TRBV7-2 and TRBJ2-3, with 8 bases identical to TRBD2. This CDR3 region has 17 residues. V lost 5 bases to trimming and J lost 3 bases; unmatched junction nucleotides: 13. Germline CDR1 reads SGHTA; CDR2 reads FQGNSA.

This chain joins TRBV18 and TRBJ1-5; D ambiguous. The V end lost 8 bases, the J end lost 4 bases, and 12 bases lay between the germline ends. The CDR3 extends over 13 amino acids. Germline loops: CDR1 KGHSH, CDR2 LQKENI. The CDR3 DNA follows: TGTGCCAGCCAAAGGGATCCGAATCAGCCCCAGCATTTT. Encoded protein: CASQRDPNQPQHF.

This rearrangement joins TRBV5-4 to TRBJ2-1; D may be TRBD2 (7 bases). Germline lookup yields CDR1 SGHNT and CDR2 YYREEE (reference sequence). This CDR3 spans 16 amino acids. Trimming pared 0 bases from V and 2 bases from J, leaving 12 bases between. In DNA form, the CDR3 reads TGTGCCAGCAGCTTGGGTAGGGGGGGAACCTACAATGAGCAGTTCTTC. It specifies CASSLGRGGTYNEQFF.

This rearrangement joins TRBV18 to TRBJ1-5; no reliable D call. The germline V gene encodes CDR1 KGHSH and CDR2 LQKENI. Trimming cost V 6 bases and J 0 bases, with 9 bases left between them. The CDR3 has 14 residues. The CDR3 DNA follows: TGTGCCAGCTCCCACGGGATTAGCAATCAGCCCCAGCATTTT. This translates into CASSHGISNQPQHF.

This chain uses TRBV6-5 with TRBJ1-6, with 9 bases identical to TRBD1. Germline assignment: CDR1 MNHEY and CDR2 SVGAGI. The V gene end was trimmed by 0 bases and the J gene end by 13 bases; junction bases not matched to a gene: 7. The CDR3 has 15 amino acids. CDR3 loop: CASSYSITGQGPLHF. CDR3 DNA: TGTGCCAGCAGTTACTCTATTACGGGACAGGGCCCCCTCCACTTT.

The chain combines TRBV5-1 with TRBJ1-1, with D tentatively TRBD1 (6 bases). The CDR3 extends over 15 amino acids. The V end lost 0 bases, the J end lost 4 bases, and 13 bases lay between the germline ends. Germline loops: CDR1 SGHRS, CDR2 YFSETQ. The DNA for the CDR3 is TGCGCCAGCAGCTTGGCCTTCGCAGGGGCCACTGAAGCTTTCTTT. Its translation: CASSLAFAGATEAFF.

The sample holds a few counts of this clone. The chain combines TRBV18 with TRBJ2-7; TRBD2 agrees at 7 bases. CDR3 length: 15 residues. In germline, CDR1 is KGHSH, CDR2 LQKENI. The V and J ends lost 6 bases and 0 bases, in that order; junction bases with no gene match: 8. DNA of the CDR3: TGTGCCAGCTCGTCCGCAGCGGGGAGCTCCTACGAGCAGTACTTC. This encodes CASSSAAGSSYEQYF.

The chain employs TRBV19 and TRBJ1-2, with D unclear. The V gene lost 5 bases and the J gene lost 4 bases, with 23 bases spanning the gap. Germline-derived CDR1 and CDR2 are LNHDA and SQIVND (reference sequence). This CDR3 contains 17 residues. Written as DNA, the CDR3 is TGTGCCAGTAGTCATGAGACGGGAGGCCTTATCTTCTATGGCTACACCTTC. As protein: CASSHETGGLIFYGYTF. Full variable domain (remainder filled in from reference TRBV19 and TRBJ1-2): DGGITQSPKYLFRKEGQNVTLSCEQNLNHDAMYWYRQDPGQGLRLIYYSQIVNDFQKGDIAEGYSVSREKKESFPLTVTSAQKNPTAFYLCASSHETGGLIFYGYTFGSGTRLTVV.

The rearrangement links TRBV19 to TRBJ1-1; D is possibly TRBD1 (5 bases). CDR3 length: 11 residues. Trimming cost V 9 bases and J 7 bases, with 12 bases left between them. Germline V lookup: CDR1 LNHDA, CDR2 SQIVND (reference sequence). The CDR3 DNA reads TGTGCCAGGAGCCGACAGCTTGAAGCTTTCTTT. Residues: CARSRQLEAFF.

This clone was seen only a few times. CDR3 loop: CASRQSWGDRGPGANVLTF. For the CDR3, the DNA is TGTGCCAGCAGACAATCCTGGGGGGACAGGGGGCCTGGGGCCAACGTCCTGACTTTC. This chain uses TRBV2 with TRBJ2-6, with TRBD1 matching 12 bases. The CDR3 runs 19 residues. CDR1 SNHLY and CDR2 FYNNEI come from the germline V gene. V dropped 6 bases and J dropped 2; count of bases not matched to a gene: 11.

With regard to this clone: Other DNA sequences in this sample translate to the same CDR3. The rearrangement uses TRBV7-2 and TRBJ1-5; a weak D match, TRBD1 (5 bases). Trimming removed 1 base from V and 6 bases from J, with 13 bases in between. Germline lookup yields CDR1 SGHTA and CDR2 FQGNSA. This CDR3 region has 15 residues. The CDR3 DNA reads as TGTGCCAGCAGCTTAGTGGGCAGGGCCGGTCAGCCCCAGCATTTT. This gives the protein CASSLVGRAGQPQHF.

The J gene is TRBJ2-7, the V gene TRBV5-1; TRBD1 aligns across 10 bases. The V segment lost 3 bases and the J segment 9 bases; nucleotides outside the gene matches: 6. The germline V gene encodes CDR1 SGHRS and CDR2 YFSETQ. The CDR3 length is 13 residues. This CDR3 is CASSWDRGTGQYF. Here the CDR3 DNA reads TGCGCCAGCAGCTGGGACAGGGGTACTGGGCAGTACTTC.

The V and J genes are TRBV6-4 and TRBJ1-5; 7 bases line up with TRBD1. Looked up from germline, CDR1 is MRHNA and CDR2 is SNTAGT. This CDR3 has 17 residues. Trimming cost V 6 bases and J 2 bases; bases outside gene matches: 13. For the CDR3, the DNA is TGTGCCAGCAGGGGCGCTAGAGGGGGCATAGGCAATCAGCCCCAGCATTTT. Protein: CASRGARGGIGNQPQHF.

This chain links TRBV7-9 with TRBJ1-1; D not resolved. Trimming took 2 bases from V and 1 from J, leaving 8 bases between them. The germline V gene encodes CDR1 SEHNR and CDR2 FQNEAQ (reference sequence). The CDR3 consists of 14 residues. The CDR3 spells CASSLSTWNTEAFF. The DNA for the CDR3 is TGTGCCAGCAGCTTAAGTACCTGGAACACTGAAGCTTTCTTT.

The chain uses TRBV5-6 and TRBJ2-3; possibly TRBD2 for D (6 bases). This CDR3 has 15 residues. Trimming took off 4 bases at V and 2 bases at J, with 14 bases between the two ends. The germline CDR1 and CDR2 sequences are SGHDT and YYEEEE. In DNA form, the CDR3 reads TGTGCCAGCAGCGGGGGGACGGGCTTCACAGATACGCAGTATTTT. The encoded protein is CASSGGTGFTDTQYF.

The CDR3 loop is CATSREGKREPYEQYF. For the CDR3, the DNA is TGTGCCACCAGCAGAGAAGGGAAACGGGAGCCCTACGAGCAGTACTTC. V usage is TRBV15 and J usage is TRBJ2-7; a weak D match, TRBD2 (6 bases). The CDR3 runs to 16 residues. Germline V gene lookup returns CDR1 LNHNV and CDR2 YYDKDF (reference sequence). V was clipped by 0 bases and J by 2 bases, with 14 bases between them.

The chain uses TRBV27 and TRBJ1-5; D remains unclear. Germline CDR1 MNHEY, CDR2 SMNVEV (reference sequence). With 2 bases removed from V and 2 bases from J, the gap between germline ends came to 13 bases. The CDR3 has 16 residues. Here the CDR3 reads CASSLATPRGNQPQHF. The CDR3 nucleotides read TGTGCCAGCAGTTTAGCGACGCCCCGGGGCAATCAGCCCCAGCATTTT.

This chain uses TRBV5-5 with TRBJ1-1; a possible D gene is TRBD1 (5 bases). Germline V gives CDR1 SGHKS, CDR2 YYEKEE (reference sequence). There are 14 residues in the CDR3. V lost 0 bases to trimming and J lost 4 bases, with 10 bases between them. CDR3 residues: CASSLASGGTEAFF. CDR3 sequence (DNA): TGTGCCAGCAGCTTGGCCAGTGGGGGCACTGAAGCTTTCTTT.

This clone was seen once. CDR3 sequence: CASSEHVTGQGTQYF. CDR3 in DNA: TGTGCCAGCAGTGAACATGTGACAGGGCAGGGTACGCAGTATTTT. J is TRBJ2-3 and V is TRBV6-1; 7 positions match TRBD1. Germline V lookup: CDR1 MNHNS, CDR2 SASEGT. The CDR3 spans 15 residues. V was pared by 2 bases and J by 8 bases, with 10 bases of the junction left unmatched.

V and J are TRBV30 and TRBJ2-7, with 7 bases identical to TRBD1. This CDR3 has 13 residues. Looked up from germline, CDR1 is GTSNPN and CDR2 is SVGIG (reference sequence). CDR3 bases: TGTGCGAGCCAGGGGGAAGCCCCCTACGAGCAGTACTTC. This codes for CASQGEAPYEQYF. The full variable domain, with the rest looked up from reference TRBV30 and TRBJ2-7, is SQTIHQWPATLVQPVGSPLSLECTVEGTSNPNLYWYRQAAGRGLQLLFYSVGIGQISSEVPQNLSASRPQDRQFILSSKKLLLSDSGFYLCASQGEAPYEQYFGPGTRLTVT.